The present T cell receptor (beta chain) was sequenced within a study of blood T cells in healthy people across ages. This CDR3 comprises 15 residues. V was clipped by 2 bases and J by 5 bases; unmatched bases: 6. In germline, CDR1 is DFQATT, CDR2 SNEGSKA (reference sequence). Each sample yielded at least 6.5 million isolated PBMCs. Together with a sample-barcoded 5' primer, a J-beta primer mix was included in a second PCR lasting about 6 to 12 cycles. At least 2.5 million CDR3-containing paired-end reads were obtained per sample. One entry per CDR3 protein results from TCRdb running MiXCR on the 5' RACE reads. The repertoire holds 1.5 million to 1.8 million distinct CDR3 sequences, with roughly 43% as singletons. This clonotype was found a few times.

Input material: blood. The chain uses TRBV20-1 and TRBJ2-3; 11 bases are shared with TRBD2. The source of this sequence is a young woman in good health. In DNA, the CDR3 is TGCAGTGCTAGATTAACTAGCGGGGGCTTAGATACGCAGTATTTT. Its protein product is CSARLTSGGLDTQYF.